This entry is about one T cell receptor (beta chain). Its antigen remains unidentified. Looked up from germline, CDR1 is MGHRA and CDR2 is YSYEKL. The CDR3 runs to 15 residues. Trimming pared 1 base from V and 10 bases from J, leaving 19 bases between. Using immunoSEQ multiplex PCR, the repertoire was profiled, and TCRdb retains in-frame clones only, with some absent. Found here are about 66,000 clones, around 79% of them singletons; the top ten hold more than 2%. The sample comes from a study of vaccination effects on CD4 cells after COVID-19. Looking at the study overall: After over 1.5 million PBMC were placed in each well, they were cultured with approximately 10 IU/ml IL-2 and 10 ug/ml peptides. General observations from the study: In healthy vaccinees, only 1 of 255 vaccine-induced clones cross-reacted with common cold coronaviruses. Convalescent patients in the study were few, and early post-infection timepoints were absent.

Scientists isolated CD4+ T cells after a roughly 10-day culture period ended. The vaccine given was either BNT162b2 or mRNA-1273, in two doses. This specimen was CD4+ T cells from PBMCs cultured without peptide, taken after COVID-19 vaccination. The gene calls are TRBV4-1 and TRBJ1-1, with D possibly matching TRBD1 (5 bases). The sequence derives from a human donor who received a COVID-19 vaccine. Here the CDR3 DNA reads TGCGCCAGCAGCCAAGTAATCGGAAAGGGGCTTCTAGCTTTCTTT. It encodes CASSQVIGKGLLAFF.